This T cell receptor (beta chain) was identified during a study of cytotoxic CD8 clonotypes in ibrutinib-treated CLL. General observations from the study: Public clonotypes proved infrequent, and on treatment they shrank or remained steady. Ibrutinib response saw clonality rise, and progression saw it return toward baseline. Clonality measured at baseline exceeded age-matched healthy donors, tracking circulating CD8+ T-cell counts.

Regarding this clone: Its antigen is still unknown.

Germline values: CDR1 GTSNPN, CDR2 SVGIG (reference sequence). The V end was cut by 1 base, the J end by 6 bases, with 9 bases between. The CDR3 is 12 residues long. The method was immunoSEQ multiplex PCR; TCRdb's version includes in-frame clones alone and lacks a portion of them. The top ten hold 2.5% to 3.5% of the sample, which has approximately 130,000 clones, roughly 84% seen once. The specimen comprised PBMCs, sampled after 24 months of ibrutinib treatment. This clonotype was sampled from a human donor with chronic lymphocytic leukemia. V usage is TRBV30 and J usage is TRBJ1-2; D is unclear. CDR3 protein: CAWSASGDGYTF. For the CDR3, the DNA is TGTGCCTGGAGTGCGTCTGGGGATGGCTACACCTTC.